The present T cell receptor beta chain was sequenced within a study of blood T cells in healthy people across ages. Findings of the study overall: Per million T cells, TCR beta diversity dropped about linearly as age rose.

This clonotype was picked up a small number of times. Its cognate antigen is unknown. Primers used in a second PCR of about 6 to 12 cycles were a sample-barcoded 5' primer and a J-beta primer mix. Each cDNA molecule was tagged by a template-switch adaptor that had 12 random nucleotides. TCRdb independently ran MiXCR on the 5' RACE reads; one entry per CDR3 protein. The sample contains 550,000 to 750,000 distinct CDR3 sequences, around a fifth of which appear only once. CDR1 is MNHNS and CDR2 is SASEGT in the germline V gene. The V end lost 4 bases, the J end lost 4 bases, and 5 bases lay between the germline ends. The CDR3 contains 12 residues.

The sequencing input was blood. The receptor comes from a man between 65 and 85 years old in good health. The V and J genes are TRBV6-1 and TRBJ2-1; D gene unclear. The CDR3 protein is CASSADYNEQFF. The CDR3 DNA follows: TGTGCCAGCAGTGCCGATTACAATGAGCAGTTCTTC.